This is a list of T cell receptor beta chains from one sample in a study of T-cell reconstitution after alpha-beta-depleted transplantation in children. Via MiXCR, TCRdb re-called the PCR reads, giving one row per CDR3 protein. The table records hundreds of thousands of distinct CDR3 sequences, 10% to 15% of them present only once. The sequencing used PBMCs, mostly from graft donor cells, collected 360 days after TCRalphabeta/CD19-depleted stem cell transplant. The receptors originated from a male patient between 10 and 17 years old who had a stem cell transplant for acute myeloid leukemia, so the T cells may come from the graft donor. Each CDR3 is given with its conserved first and last residue. Fields, in order: J gene, V gene, clone size, D gene, CDR3 DNA, CDR3 protein. D genes are given only for firm matches. Only part of the rows carry a size: once, few, many, or a class if the clone is expanded.

>TRBJ2-7|TRBV20-1|many|-
TGCAGTGCTAGGGGCCAGACCTACGAGCAGTACTTC
CSARGQTYEQYF
>TRBJ2-7|TRBV28|-|-
TGTGCCAGCACCGAAGCCCGGGTGAGCTCCTACGAGCAGTACTTC
CASTEARVSSYEQYF
>TRBJ2-7|TRBV14|-|-
TGTGCCAGCAGCCGAACAAGAGCCTACGAGCAGTACTTC
CASSRTRAYEQYF
>TRBJ1-2|TRBV4-1|few|-
TGCGCCAGCAGCCAAGTTTTTACCGGCGGCTACACCTTC
CASSQVFTGGYTF
>TRBJ2-3|TRBV24-1|-|-
TGTGCCACCAGTGACCCAGGACACCCGGGTAGCACAGATACGCAGTATTTT
CATSDPGHPGSTDTQYF
>TRBJ2-7|TRBV19|-|-
TGTGCCAGTAAAGTAGGCGGTCCCGGCGGCCCCTACGAGCAGTACTTC
CASKVGGPGGPYEQYF
>TRBJ2-3|TRBV13|-|-
TGTGCCAGCAGCCGCCGACAGTTTAGCACAGATACGCAGTATTTT
CASSRRQFSTDTQYF
>TRBJ2-3|TRBV25-1|few|-
TGTGCCGCGTCGGGCAGACACACAGATACGCAGTATTTT
CAASGRHTDTQYF
>TRBJ2-7|TRBV20-1|few|TRBD2
TGCAGTGTTCCGGGAGGCTCCTACGAGCAGTACTTC
CSVPGGSYEQYF
>TRBJ2-7|TRBV20-1|few|-
TGCAGTGCTAGTCTTAGACAGGTCTTCTCCTACGAGCAGTACTTC
CSASLRQVFSYEQYF
>TRBJ2-5|TRBV28|-|-
TGTGCCAGCAGTTTATACCTGGCAGGGGAGGCGGCAAGGAAGACCCAGTACTTC
CASSLYLAGEAARKTQYF
>TRBJ2-1|TRBV7-2|many|-
TGTGCCAGCAGCTTAGGGGCCGGTGAGCAGTTCTTC
CASSLGAGEQFF
>TRBJ2-3|TRBV20-1|few|-
TGCAGTGCGGGCACCGAAAACACAGATACGCAGTATTTT
CSAGTENTDTQYF
>TRBJ2-7|TRBV6-2/TRBV6-3|-|TRBD2
TGTGCCAGCAGTTACCCGAAGACTAGCGGGAGTGTCTACGAGCAGTACTTC
CASSYPKTSGSVYEQYF
>TRBJ2-3|TRBV19|few|-
TGTGCCAGTAGTATTCAGGCCACCGGCATCACAGATACGCAGTATTTT
CASSIQATGITDTQYF
>TRBJ2-7|TRBV18|-|TRBD1
TGTGCCAGCTTGGTGGGACAGGGGGCCTACGAGCAGTACTTC
CASLVGQGAYEQYF
>TRBJ2-7|TRBV27|-|TRBD1
TGTGCCAGCAGAGGGACAGGGAGACTAATCGAGCAGTACTTC
CASRGTGRLIEQYF
>TRBJ2-7|TRBV7-9|few|-
TGTGCCAGCAGCCCCGCCGGGCAGGGGAGGTCCTACGAGCAGTACTTC
CASSPAGQGRSYEQYF
>TRBJ2-7|TRBV12-3/TRBV12-4|many|-
TGTGCCAGCACCCGTAGGAGCTCCTACGAGCAGTACTTC
CASTRRSSYEQYF
>TRBJ2-2|TRBV29-1|-|TRBD2
TGCAGCGTTGAAATATCGGGACTAGTCGATACCGGGGAGCTGTTTTTT
CSVEISGLVDTGELFF
>TRBJ2-7|TRBV20-1|few|TRBD2
TGCAGTGCGAGTGGACTAGCGGGAGTCCTAGGGGAGCAGTACTTC
CSASGLAGVLGEQYF
>TRBJ2-2|TRBV12-3/TRBV12-4|many|TRBD1
TGTGCCAGCACCACAGGGGCCGCCTTGAGGGAGCTGTTTTTT
CASTTGAALRELFF
>TRBJ1-3|TRBV12-3/TRBV12-4|-|-
TGTGCCAGCAGTTTAGGACGGACCTCTGGAAACACCATATATTTT
CASSLGRTSGNTIYF
>TRBJ2-7|TRBV6-2/TRBV6-3|many|-
TGTGCCAGCAGTTACTACGGGCGAGACTACGAGCAGTACTTC
CASSYYGRDYEQYF
>TRBJ2-7|TRBV20-1|-|-
TGCAGTGCTAGAGATGCCGGGTCCGGTACCTACGAGCAGTACTTC
CSARDAGSGTYEQYF
>TRBJ2-5|TRBV7-8|-|TRBD1
TGTGCCAGCAGCCCGATGACAGGGCGCGAGACCCAGTACTTC
CASSPMTGRETQYF
>TRBJ2-3|TRBV29-1|-|-
TGCAGCGTTCGTCGTATAACAGATACGCAGTATTTT
CSVRRITDTQYF
>TRBJ2-7|TRBV13|-|TRBD2
TGTGCCAGCAGCCCCATAGCGGGAGTGGGACTCTACGAGCAGTACTTC
CASSPIAGVGLYEQYF
>TRBJ2-7|TRBV20-1|many|-
TGCAGTGCTGGGAGGACCCCCTACGAGCAGTACTTC
CSAGRTPYEQYF